This T cell receptor beta chain was sequenced for a study of shared clonotypes between healthy human individuals. Profiled with immunoSEQ multiplex PCR; TCRdb holds only in-frame clones, not every one. The repertoire consists of 1.6 million or so clones, with roughly 96% occurring once and the leading ten covering roughly 1.2%. CDR1 and CDR2 from the germline V gene are SSHAT and FNYEAQ (reference sequence). The CDR3 runs to 16 residues. V was shortened by 5 bases and J by 2 bases, with 17 bases between the two germline ends. This rearrangement joins TRBV7-7 to TRBJ2-3; D ambiguous. This clonotype was sampled from a man aged 30-40 years in good health. Sequencing was performed on naive CD4+ T cells sorted from blood. Documented subset: CD45RA+ positively selected. The CDR3 loop reads CASSPLSKASTDTQYF. DNA of the CDR3: TGTGCCAGCAGCCCATTATCCAAGGCGTCCACAGATACGCAGTATTTT.